The following is a TCR beta chain sequence with its context. The data were obtained in a study of OX40 agonist ivuxolimab in advanced cancers. The repertoire was sequenced with immunoSEQ multiplex PCR; TCRdb's copy has only in-frame clones and lacks some. The table lists more than 65,000 clones, more than 75% of them singletons. The input for sequencing was CD4+ or CD8+ T cells sorted from blood, taken in a trial of the OX40 agonist ivuxolimab. This receptor was identified in an adult with an advanced solid tumor such as melanoma, head and neck, liver or kidney cancer.

The DNA for the CDR3 is TGCGCCAGCAGCCAAACGACAGGGAGGAACACTGAAGCTTTCTTT. It encodes CASSQTTGRNTEAFF. The chain links TRBV4-3 to TRBJ1-1; TRBD1 aligns across 7 bases. Germline-derived CDR1 and CDR2 are LGHNA and YSLEER. The V and J ends lost 2 bases and 1 base, in that order; junction bases with no gene match: 4. The CDR3 is 15 amino acids.